The 16 T cell receptor beta chains listed next were all sequenced from one sample in a study of blood T cell repertoires in COVID-19. This table comes from immunoSEQ multiplex PCR, and its TCRdb copy is limited to in-frame clones, with some not included. The data hold 150,000 to 200,000 clones, with around 73% observed a single time. What was sequenced was PBMCs or T cells enriched from blood (not recorded which). These receptors all stem from a woman aged 45-65 years who had recovered from COVID-19.

This chain joins TRBV5-1 and TRBJ2-1, with TRBD2 matching 10 bases. In germline, CDR1 is SGHRS, CDR2 YFSETQ. CDR3 size: 18 residues. The junction had 6 bases not matched to a gene; V was cut back by 0 bases and J by 0 bases. For the CDR3, the DNA is TGCGCCAGCAGCTTGGTCGGGGCTAGCGGGAGCTCCTACAATGAGCAGTTCTTC. It specifies CASSLVGASGSSYNEQFF.

The chain combines TRBV12-3 or TRBV12-4 with TRBJ2-7; possible D gene TRBD1, 5 bases. The CDR3 totals 12 residues. With 7 bases removed from V and 13 bases from J, the gap between germline ends came to 20 bases. As DNA, the CDR3 is TGTGCCAGCACCATCCTAGGACAAGCTTTATACTTC. Protein sequence: CASTILGQALYF.

This rearrangement joins TRBV9 to TRBJ2-7; possible D gene TRBD1, 5 bases. Trimming left V 1 base short and J 0 bases short, with 8 bases between. CDR1 is SGDLS, CDR2 YYNGEE, per germline. CDR3 length equals 14 residues. CDR3 amino acids: CASSVTGSSYEQYF. CDR3 DNA: TGTGCCAGCAGCGTAACAGGTAGCTCCTACGAGCAGTACTTC.

This clone has ten or more counts. The chain is built from TRBV3-1 (or the pseudogene TRBV3-2) and TRBJ1-1; weak D call: TRBD1 (5 bases). V was clipped by 4 bases and J by 0 bases, with 9 bases between them. The CDR3 contains 14 residues. Germline V lookup: CDR1 LGHDT, CDR2 YNNKEL (reference sequence). CDR3 nucleotide sequence: TGTGCCAGCAGCCCGGGACTCATGAACACTGAAGCTTTCTTT. It is translated as CASSPGLMNTEAFF.

The J gene is TRBJ2-1, the V gene TRBV28; 10 positions agree with TRBD2. V gave up 6 bases and J gave up 9 bases; unmatched junction bases: 5. The germline V gene has CDR1 MDHEN and CDR2 SYDVKM. This CDR3 is built from 13 residues. The CDR3 here is CASRVAGGFEQFF. CDR3 nucleotide sequence: TGTGCCAGCAGAGTAGCGGGAGGCTTTGAGCAGTTCTTC.

This rearrangement joins TRBV25-1 to TRBJ2-7, with a tentative D call TRBD1 (5 bases). Germline V gene lookup returns CDR1 MGHDK and CDR2 SYGVNS. Trimming removed 3 bases at V and 5 bases at J, with 11 bases between. This CDR3 has 13 residues. For the CDR3, the DNA is TGTGCCAGCAGTGACAGGGCCCCAGACGAGCAGTACTTC. Translating it yields CASSDRAPDEQYF.

The chain combines TRBV3-1 (or the pseudogene TRBV3-2) with TRBJ1-2, with D possibly TRBD1 on 5 matching bases. Between the trimmed V and J ends, which lost 4 bases and 3 bases, there was a span of 12 bases. The germline CDR1 and CDR2 sequences are LGHDT and YNNKEL (reference sequence). This CDR3 comprises 14 residues. CDR3 in amino acids: CASSRALGDYGYTF. In nucleotides, the CDR3 is TGTGCCAGCAGCCGGGCCTTAGGGGACTATGGCTACACCTTC.

The chain is built from TRBV29-1 and TRBJ2-3, with 10 bases fitting TRBD2. The germline gives CDR1 SQVTM, CDR2 ANQGSEA. V dropped 3 bases and J dropped 1; count of bases not matched to a gene: 4. The CDR3 consists of 15 residues. CDR3 in amino acids: CSVEFLAGGTDTQYF. The DNA for the CDR3 is TGCAGCGTTGAGTTTCTAGCGGGAGGCACAGATACGCAGTATTTT.

The chain links TRBV14 to TRBJ2-7; possible D gene TRBD1, 5 bases. This CDR3 contains 15 residues. V lost 3 bases, J lost 5 bases, and 17 bases lay in between. CDR1 is SGHDN, CDR2 FVKESK, per germline. CDR3 nucleotide sequence: TGTGCCAGCAGCCATCCAAGGGGCCAACTGGACGAGCAGTACTTC. This translates into CASSHPRGQLDEQYF. The full variable domain, completed using reference TRBV14 and TRBJ2-7, is EAGVTQFPSHSVIEKGQTVTLRCDPISGHDNLYWYRRVMGKEIKFLLHFVKESKQDESGMPNNRFLAERTGGTYSTLKVQPAELEDSGVYFCASSHPRGQLDEQYFGPGTRLTVT.

The table lists this clone with a few counts. V usage is TRBV19 and J usage is TRBJ2-1; 14 bases align to TRBD2. Trimming cost V 1 base and J 0 bases; bases outside gene matches: 2. The germline V gene has CDR1 LNHDA and CDR2 SQIVND (reference sequence). The CDR3 runs 18 residues. The CDR3 loop is CASSIGLAGGLSYNEQFF. The CDR3 nucleotides are TGTGCCAGTAGTATAGGACTAGCGGGAGGGCTCTCCTACAATGAGCAGTTCTTC.

The sample holds one count of this clone. The chain joins TRBV7-3 to TRBJ2-7; D unclear. This CDR3 has 15 amino acids. CDR1 and CDR2 (germline): SGHTA, FQGTGA. The germline V and J ends were trimmed by 2 bases and 5 bases, with 16 bases remaining between them. CDR3 sequence reads: CASSLLGGLIHEQYF. DNA for the CDR3: TGTGCCAGCAGCTTATTGGGTGGGCTAATTCACGAGCAGTACTTC.

This chain links TRBV5-1 with TRBJ2-2, with 9 bases matching TRBD1. The J segment lost 4 bases and the V segment lost 3 bases, leaving 4 bases of the junction unmatched. The CDR3 has 15 residues. CDR1 and CDR2 (germline): SGHRS, YFSETQ. CDR3 in DNA: TGCGCCAGCAGCTGGGGGACAGGGACCACCGGGGAGCTGTTTTTT. It codes for CASSWGTGTTGELFF.

The J gene is TRBJ2-3, the V gene TRBV5-4; 11 bases fit TRBD2. Germline CDR1 and CDR2: SGHNT and YYREEE (reference sequence). Unmatched junction bases numbered 10, after V lost 4 bases and J lost 0 bases. The CDR3 runs 18 residues. CDR3 region: CASSRTSLAGGSTDTQYF. The CDR3 DNA sequence: TGTGCCAGCAGCAGAACTTCCCTAGCGGGAGGTAGCACAGATACGCAGTATTTT.

This chain uses TRBV2 with TRBJ1-3; no clear D gene. CDR1 SNHLY and CDR2 FYNNEI come from the germline V gene. The CDR3 runs to 10 residues. V lost 8 bases and J 9 bases, leaving 8 bases between the germline ends. CDR3 DNA: TGTGCCAGCTCCGAGGGCACCATATATTTT. It encodes CASSEGTIYF. Combining the CDR3 with reference TRBV2 and TRBJ1-3 gives the whole variable domain EPEVTQTPSHQVTQMGQEVILRCVPISNHLYFYWYRQILGQKVEFLVSFYNNEISEKSEIFDDQFSVERPDGSNFTLKIRSTKLEDSAMYFCASSEGTIYFGEGSWLTVV.

This sequence joins TRBV4-3 and TRBJ1-5; D is uncertain. Germline assignment: CDR1 LGHNA and CDR2 YSLEER. The CDR3 consists of 14 residues. The ends were cut back, 0 bases at V and 9 bases at J, with 12 bases in the middle. This chain's CDR3 is CASSQEFERRPQHF. Written as DNA, the CDR3 is TGCGCCAGCAGCCAAGAGTTCGAGCGACGGCCCCAGCATTTT.

The rearrangement uses TRBV12-5 and TRBJ1-1; 7 nucleotides line up with TRBD1. This CDR3 is 13 amino acids long. The junction had 3 bases not matched to a gene; V was cut back by 2 bases and J by 6 bases. Germline-derived CDR1 and CDR2 are LGHNT and FRNRAP. CDR3 nucleotides: TGTGCTAGTGGTTTGCAGGACAGGTCTGAAGCTTTCTTT. This sequence encodes CASGLQDRSEAFF.